A few counts support the clone carrying this TCR beta chain. The sample originates from a study of cytotoxic CD8 clonotypes in ibrutinib-treated CLL. Study summary: After median around 70 months, about 14 stayed in remission, approximately twelve progressed; responses about 25 partial, 2 complete. Sample averages reached 255,043 productive templates and 94,082 productive rearrangements.

The germline gives CDR1 LGHNA, CDR2 YSLEER. The length of the CDR3 is 16 residues. Between the trimmed V and J ends, which lost 4 bases and 0 bases, there was a span of 14 bases. The data were produced by immunoSEQ multiplex PCR, yet TCRdb's version contains in-frame clones alone and is incomplete. Among around 330,000 clones listed, over 60% were seen once. The TCR sequence derives from a human donor with chronic lymphocytic leukemia. The material was PBMCs, obtained after 36 months of ibrutinib treatment. V gene TRBV4-3 combines with J gene TRBJ2-3, with D maybe TRBD1 (6 bases). CDR3: CASSPSGRGSTDTQYF. Here the CDR3 DNA reads TGCGCCAGCAGCCCCTCGGGAAGGGGGAGCACAGATACGCAGTATTTT.